This T cell receptor beta chain was identified during a study of blood T cell repertoires in COVID-19. Study-wide context: From the United States, Italy and Spain came samples of acute and convalescent COVID-19. PBMCs, B-cell-depleted T cells, or T cells were the source of the cDNA or gDNA that made up the material.

The germline CDR1 and CDR2 sequences are LNHDA and SQIVND (reference sequence). The V gene end was trimmed by 4 bases and the J gene end by 1 base; junction bases not matched to a gene: 5. CDR3 length equals 15 residues. Profiling relied on immunoSEQ multiplex PCR, and the TCRdb table lists in-frame clones only, not all of them. The sample lists about 260,000 clones, approximately 82% occurring once. The chain links TRBV19 to TRBJ1-1; TRBD1 matches 8 bases. The source is a woman of 80 years or more with acute or convalescent COVID-19. Sequencing input: peripheral blood. Here the CDR3 DNA reads TGTGCCAGTAGTAGCCTTGGGACAGGGAACACTGAAGCTTTCTTT. Amino acid sequence: CASSSLGTGNTEAFF.